Given below is one TCR beta chain in context. The sample comes from a study of control samples from healthy donors and cancer patients. The CDR3 runs to 13 residues. Trimming took off 2 bases at V and 2 bases at J, with 8 bases between the two ends. CDR1 and CDR2 (germline): SGHNT, YYREEE (reference sequence). The assay was immunoSEQ multiplex PCR, and TCRdb's table has in-frame clones only and misses some. The sample contains about 160,000 clones, just over 95% of which appear only once. This chain uses TRBV5-4 with TRBJ2-7; D not resolved. Sequencing was done on a sample of blood. The clonotype was recovered from a woman in her twenties or thirties in good health. The CDR3 nucleotides are TGTGCCAGCAGCTTTTCCCCGGCCTACGAGCAGTACTTC. Its translation: CASSFSPAYEQYF.